The entry below gives a single T cell receptor beta chain sequence along with its context. The data were obtained in a study of blood T cell repertoires in COVID-19. Background on the study: PBMCs, B-cell-depleted T cells, or T cells were the source of the cDNA or gDNA that made up the material.

Assay: immunoSEQ multiplex PCR; the TCRdb copy retains only in-frame clones and omits some. In the table there are some 390,000 clones, more than 75% of which are singletons. The CDR3 totals 14 residues. The germline gives CDR1 ENHRY, CDR2 SYGVKD. Between the trimmed V and J ends, which lost 11 bases and 0 bases, there was a span of 11 bases. The chain couples TRBV10-3 to TRBJ2-6, with TRBD1 as a possible D gene (6 bases). Sequencing was carried out using peripheral blood. This clonotype originated in a human donor in a cohort sampled during active COVID-19. The CDR3 DNA reads as TGTGCCCCCAGGGGCATCTCTGGGGCCAACGTCCTGACTTTC. This codes for CAPRGISGANVLTF.